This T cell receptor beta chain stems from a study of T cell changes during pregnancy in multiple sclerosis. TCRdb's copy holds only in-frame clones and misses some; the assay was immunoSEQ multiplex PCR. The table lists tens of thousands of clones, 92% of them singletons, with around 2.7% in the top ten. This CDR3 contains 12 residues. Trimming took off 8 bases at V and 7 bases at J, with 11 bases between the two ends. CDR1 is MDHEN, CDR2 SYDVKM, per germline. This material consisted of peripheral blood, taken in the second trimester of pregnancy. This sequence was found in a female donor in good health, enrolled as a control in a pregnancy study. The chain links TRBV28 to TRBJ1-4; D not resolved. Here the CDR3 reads CASRGTFEKLFF. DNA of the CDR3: TGTGCCAGCCGCGGAACGTTTGAAAAACTGTTTTTT.